The present entry profiles one T cell receptor (beta chain) with its context. Isolated RNA was reverse transcribed into cDNA used as the sequencing template. Only in-frame clones appear in the TCRdb table, and some are missing; sequencing was by immunoSEQ multiplex PCR. Of about 200,000 clones listed, around 64% are singletons. This record comes from a study of CD8+ T cells in alopecia areata. As for treatment: oral pan-JAK inhibitor, 5-10 mg twice daily. Both CD4+ and CD8+ T cells were separated by sorting PBMCs. Germline CDR1 GTSNPN, CDR2 SVGIG (reference sequence). CDR3 length: 17 amino acids. V lost 1 base to trimming and J lost 5 bases; unmatched junction nucleotides: 14.

The clonotype was recovered from a human donor with alopecia areata. V usage is TRBV30 and J usage is TRBJ2-1, with 7 positions matching TRBD2. The sample in question was CD4+ T cells sorted from blood, obtained at roughly week 49, from a patient treated with tofacitinib. The CDR3, as DNA: TGTGCCTGGAGTGCTATAGGTACTAGCGTAATCCACAATGAGCAGTTCTTC. It specifies CAWSAIGTSVIHNEQFF. Together with reference TRBV30 and TRBJ2-1, the CDR3 gives the full variable domain: SQTIHQWPATLVQPVGSPLSLECTVEGTSNPNLYWYRQAAGRGLQLLFYSVGIGQISSEVPQNLSASRPQDRQFILSSKKLLLSDSGFYLCAWSAIGTSVIHNEQFFGPGTRLTVL.